This T cell receptor (beta chain) is from a study of Graves' ophthalmopathy and Graves' hyperthyroidism. This clonotype has at least ten counts. This CDR3 is 13 amino acids long. The germline V gene has CDR1 KGHDR and CDR2 SFDVKD. V shed 3 bases and J 10 bases; nucleotides not matched to a gene: 4. Among the exclusions were patients with other autoimmune diseases, uncontrolled infections, pregnancy or lactation. RNA transcripts served as template for amplifying TCR beta CDR3 sequences. Second-round multiplex PCR came after a first-round RT-PCR that employed HTBI primers. Each CDR3 protein gets one entry after TCRdb re-called the multiplex PCR reads with MiXCR. Among fewer than 350,000 distinct CDR3 sequences listed, around a sixth were seen once.

The clonotype comes from an adult man with Graves' ophthalmopathy. This sequence joins TRBV24-1 and TRBJ1-1; TRBD1 agrees at 10 bases. The source material was peripheral blood. Written as DNA, the CDR3 is TGTGCCACCAGTGATCCCGGGACAGGGGCAGCTTTCTTT. It yields the protein CATSDPGTGAAFF.